These 7 T cell receptor beta chains originate from one sample sequenced in a study of control samples from healthy donors and cancer patients. Using immunoSEQ multiplex PCR, the repertoire was profiled, and TCRdb retains in-frame clones only, with some absent. The profile shows over 100,000 clones, around 88% of them singletons. Sequences were obtained from blood. The receptors were gathered from a man aged 40-55 years in good health.

The rearrangement links TRBV4-3 to TRBJ1-2, with D hard to call. V was pared by 1 base and J by 4 bases, with 7 bases between. The germline V gene has CDR1 LGHNA and CDR2 YSLEER. The CDR3 spans 13 residues. In DNA form, the CDR3 reads TGCGCCAGCAGCCAAGCTCCAACCTATGGCTACACCTTC. Its protein is CASSQAPTYGYTF.

The chain uses TRBV7-9 and TRBJ2-1; 12 bases align to TRBD2. CDR3 size: 15 residues. The germline CDR1 and CDR2 sequences are SEHNR and FQNEAQ (reference sequence). With V trimmed by 7 bases and J by 9 bases, 10 bases remained unmatched. CDR3 in DNA: TGTGCCAGCAATTTTCTAGCGGGGGGGCCCACTGAGCAGTTCTTC. It encodes CASNFLAGGPTEQFF.

On this clone: The sample has other DNA sequences that encode this CDR3 too. The genes are TRBV18 and TRBJ2-1; D is perhaps TRBD1 (6 bases). Germline CDR1 and CDR2: KGHSH and LQKENI. V was trimmed by 3 bases and J by 1 base, leaving 10 bases between them. The CDR3 extends over 15 amino acids. CDR3 amino acids: CASSPGRGSYNEQFF. In nucleotides, the CDR3 is TGTGCCAGCTCACCGGGCAGGGGATCCTACAATGAGCAGTTCTTC. The full variable domain, completed using reference TRBV18 and TRBJ2-1, is NAGVMQNPRHLVRRRGQEARLRCSPMKGHSHVYWYRQLPEEGLKFMVYLQKENIIDESGMPKERFSAEFPKEGPSILRIQQVVRGDSAAYFCASSPGRGSYNEQFFGPGTRLTVL.

V usage is TRBV5-6 and J usage is TRBJ1-5; 7 bases align to TRBD1. With 6 bases clipped from V and 0 bases from J, the junction kept 6 bases outside the gene matches. Germline loops: CDR1 SGHDT, CDR2 YYEEEE. The CDR3 contains 15 residues. CDR3 amino acids: CASNTGQHSNQPQHF. The CDR3, as DNA: TGTGCCAGCAACACGGGACAGCATAGCAATCAGCCCCAGCATTTT.

The chain is built from TRBV5-5 and TRBJ1-1; TRBD1 matches at 8 bases. V shed 7 bases, J shed 1 base, and the junction held 9 bases outside the gene matches. The CDR3 contains 15 residues. CDR1 and CDR2 from the germline V gene are SGHKS and YYEKEE (reference sequence). The CDR3 DNA sequence: TGTGCCAGCGAAGCAACGACAGGGGCGAACACTGAAGCTTTCTTT. As protein: CASEATTGANTEAFF.

The chain carries TRBV6-4 and TRBJ1-2; D is possibly TRBD1 (6 bases). Germline CDR1 reads MRHNA; CDR2 reads SNTAGT. The CDR3 length is 15 residues. V lost 7 bases and J lost 3, with 18 bases in between. The CDR3: CASINQPGADYGYTF. CDR3 bases: TGTGCCAGCATAAACCAGCCGGGGGCTGACTATGGCTACACCTTC.

V is TRBV7-8 and J is TRBJ2-1, with TRBD2 matching over 10 bases. CDR3 length: 16 amino acids. CDR1 and CDR2 from the germline V gene are SGHVS and FQNEAQ. The trim removed 2 bases at V and 3 bases at J, leaving 4 bases unmatched. This chain's CDR3 is CASSLKTSGVYNEQFF. For the CDR3, the DNA is TGTGCCAGCAGCTTAAAAACTAGCGGGGTCTACAATGAGCAGTTCTTC.